This T cell receptor beta chain emerged from a study of blood T cell repertoires in COVID-19 (dated by TCRdb to between 2020 and 2021). General notes on the study: Collaborator samples came from the United States, Italy and Spain and covered acute and convalescent phases of COVID-19. The dataset comprised deeply sampled blood TCRbeta repertoires from subjects exposed to, actively infected with, or recovered from COVID-19. The material from the prospective study consisted of cDNA or gDNA derived from T cells, B-cell-depleted T cells, or PBMCs. Sample metadata almost always included a de-identified subject ID, COVID-19 status, age in years and sex. The repertoires were released in a freely available public database meant as a resource for research on the immune response to SARS-CoV-2. The samples were drawn from the first 160 participants of the ongoing ImmuneRACE study and from 1,254 subjects provided by 6 global collaborators. HLA class I and class II types, where available, came from metadata supplied by the sample provider rather than from assay-based typing.

Each collaborating institution followed its own protocols to collect whole blood in K2EDTA tubes. For TCRbeta analysis, collaborators shipped samples as frozen whole blood, isolated PBMCs, or DNA extracted from either of those sample types. General findings and caveats noted by the study authors: The quantity of clinical and demographic metadata differed by source and by participant and was supplied without curation.

The germline V gene gives CDR1 as MNHNS and CDR2 as SASEGT. From the cysteine through the phenylalanine, the CDR3 covers 16 amino acids. Only the CDR3 DNA stays, 48 bases, in frame from base 1. The V and J ends are trimmed by 4 bases and 0 bases, leaving 14 bases between them. Comment on this clone: The clone's antigen remains unknown. No base quality values were provided; no much bigger clone lies one nucleotide off.

The immunoSEQ Assay, a bias-controlled multiplex PCR, was used to amplify TCRbeta CDR3 regions from genomic DNA. Processing in the source paper ran as follows. The number of nucleated cells in each sample was estimated from the amplification of reference gene primers within the assay. Sequence reads were collapsed and filtered to measure the absolute abundance of every unique TCRbeta CDR3 rearrangement. For each sample, productive Simpson clonality was calculated as the square root of Simpson's diversity index across productive rearrangements. TCRdb took over this immuneACCESS table, retaining in-frame rearrangements with V and J assigned. Such tables are incomplete; in checked studies, under half of the missing clones stem from an unresolved V gene, and the remainder is unexplained. V, J and clone size reflect that table, while D and trimming were determined from the DNA. The sample records around 53,000 clones, over 90% of which are singletons. The top ten clones comprise about 3% of the sample.

The sequence is built from TRBV6-1 and TRBJ2-3; D gene: possibly TRBD2, on 6 matching bases. Sequencing was done on a sample of peripheral blood. This sequence was found in a human donor in a cohort sampled during active COVID-19. This receptor has the CDR3 CASSAARDSSTDTQYF. In nucleotide form, the sequence is TGTGCCAGCAGTGCAGCCCGGGACTCAAGCACAGATACGCAGTATTTT.